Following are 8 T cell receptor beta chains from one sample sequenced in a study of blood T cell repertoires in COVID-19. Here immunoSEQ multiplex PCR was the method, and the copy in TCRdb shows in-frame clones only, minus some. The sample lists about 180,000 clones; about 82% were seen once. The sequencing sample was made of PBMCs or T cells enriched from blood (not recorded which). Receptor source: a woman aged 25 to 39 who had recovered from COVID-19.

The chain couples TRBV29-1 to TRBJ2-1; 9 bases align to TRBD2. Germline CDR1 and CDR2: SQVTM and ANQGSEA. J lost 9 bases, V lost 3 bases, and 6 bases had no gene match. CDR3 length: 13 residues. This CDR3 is CSVEASGNPEQFF. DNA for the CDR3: TGCAGCGTTGAGGCTAGCGGGAATCCTGAGCAGTTCTTC.

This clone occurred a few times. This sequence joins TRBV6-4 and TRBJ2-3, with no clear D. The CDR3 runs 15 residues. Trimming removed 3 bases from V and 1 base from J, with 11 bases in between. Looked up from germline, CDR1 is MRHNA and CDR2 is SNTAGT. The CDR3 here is CASSEERGGTDTQYF. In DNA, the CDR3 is TGTGCCAGCAGTGAGGAACGTGGAGGCACAGATACGCAGTATTTT.

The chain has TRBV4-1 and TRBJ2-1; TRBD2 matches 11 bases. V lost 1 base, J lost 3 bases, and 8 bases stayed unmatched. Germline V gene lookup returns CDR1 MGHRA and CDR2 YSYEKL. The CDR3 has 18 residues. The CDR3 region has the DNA TGCGCCAGCAGCCAAGTAGAAACACTAGCGGGAGTCTACAATGAGCAGTTCTTC. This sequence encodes CASSQVETLAGVYNEQFF.

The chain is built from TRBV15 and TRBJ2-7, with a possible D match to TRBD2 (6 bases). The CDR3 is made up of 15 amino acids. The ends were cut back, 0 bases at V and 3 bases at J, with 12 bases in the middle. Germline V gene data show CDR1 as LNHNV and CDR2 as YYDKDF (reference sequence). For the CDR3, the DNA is TGTGCCACCAGCAGAGAGAGGGCGGGGAGCTACGAGCAGTACTTC. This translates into CATSRERAGSYEQYF.

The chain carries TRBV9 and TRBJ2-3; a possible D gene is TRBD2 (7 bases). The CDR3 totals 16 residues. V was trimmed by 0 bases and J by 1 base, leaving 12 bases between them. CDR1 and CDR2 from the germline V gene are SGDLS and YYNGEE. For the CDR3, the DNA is TGTGCCAGCAGCGTAGGTGGGGGGGGCGGCACAGATACGCAGTATTTT. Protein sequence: CASSVGGGGGTDTQYF.

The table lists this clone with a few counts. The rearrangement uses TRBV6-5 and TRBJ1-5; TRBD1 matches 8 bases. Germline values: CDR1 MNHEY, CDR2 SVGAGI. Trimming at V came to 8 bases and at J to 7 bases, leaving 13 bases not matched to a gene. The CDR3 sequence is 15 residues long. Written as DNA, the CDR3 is TGTGCCAGCTCCCCCGACAGGGGACTGGGGCAGCCCCAGCATTTT. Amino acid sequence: CASSPDRGLGQPQHF.

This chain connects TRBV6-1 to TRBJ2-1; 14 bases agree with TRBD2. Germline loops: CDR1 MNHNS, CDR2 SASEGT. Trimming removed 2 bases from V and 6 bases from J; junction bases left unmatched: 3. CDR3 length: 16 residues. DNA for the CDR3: TGTGCCAGCAGTGAACGGGGACTAGCGGGAGTCAATGAGCAGTTCTTC. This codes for CASSERGLAGVNEQFF.

Written as DNA, the CDR3 is TGTGCCATCAGTGATTCAGGCAACGAAGAGACCCAGTACTTC. Its translation: CAISDSGNEETQYF. The rearrangement uses TRBV10-3 and TRBJ2-5, with D uncertain. The CDR3 extends over 14 amino acids. V was trimmed by 3 bases and J by 3 bases, leaving 11 bases between them. Germline V gives CDR1 ENHRY, CDR2 SYGVKD.